This record covers a single TCR beta chain. Profiling relied on immunoSEQ multiplex PCR, and the TCRdb table lists in-frame clones only, not all of them. The table records tens of thousands of clones, about 76% of them present only once. This specimen comes from a study of radiotherapy plus CTLA-4 blockade in lung cancer. Study at large: Disease control was achieved by approximately 30% of patients, and objective responses by 18%.

This specimen consisted of peripheral blood, obtained from a patient treated with radiotherapy plus ipilimumab. This sequence was found in a human donor with non-small cell lung cancer whose response to radiotherapy plus ipilimumab could not be evaluated.

Here the CDR3 reads CASTMDRLSNQPQHF. CDR3 coding DNA: TGTGCCAGCACTATGGACAGGCTTAGCAATCAGCCCCAGCATTTT. The genes are TRBV2 and TRBJ1-5; TRBD1 agrees at 7 bases. This CDR3 has 15 residues. V lost 7 bases and J lost 0; bases outside the gene matches: 6. CDR1 is SNHLY and CDR2 is FYNNEI in the germline V gene.